The 9 T cell receptor beta chains below were found in one sample sequenced in a study of shared clonotypes between healthy human individuals (dated by TCRdb to about 2020). The library was prepared using the immunoSEQ multiplex PCR assay. Not all clones reach the TCRdb copy of this immuneACCESS table, which keeps in-frame sequences only. Checked studies attribute under half of the gap to unresolved V genes and leave the rest unexplained. Recorded for this sample are roughly 1,500,000 clones; 95% to 99% of them occurred a single time. The top ten hold about 0.45% of the sample. Sequencing input: naive CD4+ T cells sorted from blood. The cell subset or site label of this sample denotes: CD45RA+ positively selected. The receptors derive from a man aged 25-40 years in good health.

CDR3: CASSVVRDTEAFF. The CDR3 region has the DNA TGTGCCAGCAGCGTAGTTCGGGACACTGAAGCTTTCTTT. The rearrangement joins TRBV9 to TRBJ1-1; D is uncertain. Per germline, CDR1 SGDLS and CDR2 YYNGEE. This CDR3 is 13 amino acids long. V was cut by 0 bases and J by 3 bases, with 6 bases left in between. The complete variable domain, with remaining parts taken from reference TRBV9 and TRBJ1-1, reads DSGVTQTPKHLITATGQRVTLRCSPRSGDLSVYWYQQSLDQGLQFLIQYYNGEERAKGNILERFSAQQFPDLHSELNLSSLELGDSALYFCASSVVRDTEAFFGQGTRLTVV.

DNA of the CDR3: TGTGCCAGCGCAGATACTAACTATGGCTACACCTTC. The encoded protein is CASADTNYGYTF. The genes are TRBV6-5 and TRBJ1-2; D gene unclear. V shed 8 bases and J shed 0 bases, with 7 bases lying between them. The germline V gene has CDR1 MNHEY and CDR2 SVGAGI. This CDR3 is built from 12 residues.

V and J are TRBV9 and TRBJ1-4; 8 nucleotides align to TRBD1. CDR3 size: 15 residues. Germline V lookup: CDR1 SGDLS, CDR2 YYNGEE. Trimming took 6 bases from V and 10 from J; bases not matched to a gene: 14. In DNA form, the CDR3 reads TGTGCCAGCATGAAGGTCGACAGGGGTTCAGCAAAACTGTTTTTT. Its translation: CASMKVDRGSAKLFF.

CDR3 protein: CASSPRQGPGETQYF. As DNA, the CDR3 is TGCGCCAGCAGCCCCCGACAGGGGCCGGGAGAGACCCAGTACTTC. The chain couples TRBV4-3 to TRBJ2-5; 8 nucleotides align to TRBD1. The CDR3 is made up of 15 amino acids. Germline loops: CDR1 LGHNA, CDR2 YSLEER. V gave up 4 bases and J gave up 4 bases; unmatched junction bases: 8.

This rearrangement joins TRBV18 to TRBJ2-7; D is perhaps TRBD1 (8 bases). Trimming pared 1 base from V and 2 bases from J, leaving 18 bases between. Germline CDR1 reads KGHSH; CDR2 reads LQKENI. There are 17 residues in the CDR3. This CDR3 reads CASSPQLRQGTTYEQYF. The CDR3 region has the DNA TGTGCCAGCTCACCACAACTTAGACAGGGGACTACCTACGAGCAGTACTTC.

The chain uses TRBV7-6 and TRBJ2-1; 9 nucleotides agree with TRBD2. V shed 1 base, J shed 8 bases, and the junction held 12 bases outside the gene matches. The CDR3 is 17 residues long. Per the germline V gene, CDR1 is SGHVS and CDR2 is FNYEAQ. The CDR3 protein is CASSLGGGRAVIDEQFF. The CDR3 bases are TGTGCCAGCAGCTTAGGTGGCGGGAGGGCCGTAATTGATGAGCAGTTCTTC.

The chain is built from TRBV9 and TRBJ2-4; the D gene is possibly TRBD1 (5 bases). The CDR3 runs 14 residues. The germline V and J ends were trimmed by 2 bases and 0 bases, with 6 bases remaining between them. CDR1 and CDR2 (germline): SGDLS, YYNGEE. The CDR3 nucleotides are TGTGCCAGCAGCGTGACAGTAGCCAAAAACATTCAGTACTTC. It is translated as CASSVTVAKNIQYF. Full variable domain (remainder filled in from reference TRBV9 and TRBJ2-4): DSGVTQTPKHLITATGQRVTLRCSPRSGDLSVYWYQQSLDQGLQFLIQYYNGEERAKGNILERFSAQQFPDLHSELNLSSLELGDSALYFCASSVTVAKNIQYFGAGTRLSVL.

The CDR3 spells CASSEAPDPTDTQYF. The CDR3 coding sequence is TGTGCCAGCAGTGAAGCCCCGGACCCAACAGATACGCAGTATTTT. This rearrangement joins TRBV6-1 to TRBJ2-3; D is unresolved. The CDR3 sequence is 15 residues long. Germline CDR1 MNHNS, CDR2 SASEGT. The V end was cut by 0 bases, the J end by 3 bases, with 10 bases between.

In regard to this clone: Other DNA sequences of this sample code for an identical CDR3. The chain employs TRBV5-6 and TRBJ2-3; TRBD2 matches at 14 bases. Germline V lookup: CDR1 SGHDT, CDR2 YYEEEE. The J segment lost 6 bases and the V segment lost 0 bases, leaving 0 bases of the junction unmatched. This CDR3 contains 15 residues. The CDR3 nucleotides read TGTGCCAGCAGCTTGGGACTAGCGGGAGGGGATACGCAGTATTTT. This translates into CASSLGLAGGDTQYF.